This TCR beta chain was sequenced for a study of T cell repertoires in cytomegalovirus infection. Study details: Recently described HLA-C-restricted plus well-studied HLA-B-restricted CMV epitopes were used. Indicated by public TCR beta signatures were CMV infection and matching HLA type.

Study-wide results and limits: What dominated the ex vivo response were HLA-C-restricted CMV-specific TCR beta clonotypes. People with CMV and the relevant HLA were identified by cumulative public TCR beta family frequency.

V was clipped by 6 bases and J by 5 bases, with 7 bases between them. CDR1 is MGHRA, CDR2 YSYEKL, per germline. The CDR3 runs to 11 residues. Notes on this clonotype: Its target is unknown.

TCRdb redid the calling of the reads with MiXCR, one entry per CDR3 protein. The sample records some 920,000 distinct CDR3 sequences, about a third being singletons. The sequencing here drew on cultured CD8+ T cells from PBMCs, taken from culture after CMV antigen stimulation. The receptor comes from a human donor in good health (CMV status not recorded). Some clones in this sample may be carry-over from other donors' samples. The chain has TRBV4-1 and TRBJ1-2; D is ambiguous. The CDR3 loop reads CASSMGYGYTF. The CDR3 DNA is TGCGCCAGCAGTATGGGTTATGGCTACACCTTC.